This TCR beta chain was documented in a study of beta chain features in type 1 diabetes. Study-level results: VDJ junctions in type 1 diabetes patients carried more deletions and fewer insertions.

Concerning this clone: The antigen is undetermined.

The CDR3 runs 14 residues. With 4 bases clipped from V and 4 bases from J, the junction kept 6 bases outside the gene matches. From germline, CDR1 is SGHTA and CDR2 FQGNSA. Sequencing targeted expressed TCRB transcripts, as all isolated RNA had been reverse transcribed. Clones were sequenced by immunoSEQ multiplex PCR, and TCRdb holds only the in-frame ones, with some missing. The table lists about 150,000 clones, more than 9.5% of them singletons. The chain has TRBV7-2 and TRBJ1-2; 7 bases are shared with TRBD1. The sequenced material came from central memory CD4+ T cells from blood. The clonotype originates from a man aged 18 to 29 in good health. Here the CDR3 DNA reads TGTGCCAGCAGCTCCGGGGACAGCCTCTATGGCTACACCTTC. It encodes CASSSGDSLYGYTF.